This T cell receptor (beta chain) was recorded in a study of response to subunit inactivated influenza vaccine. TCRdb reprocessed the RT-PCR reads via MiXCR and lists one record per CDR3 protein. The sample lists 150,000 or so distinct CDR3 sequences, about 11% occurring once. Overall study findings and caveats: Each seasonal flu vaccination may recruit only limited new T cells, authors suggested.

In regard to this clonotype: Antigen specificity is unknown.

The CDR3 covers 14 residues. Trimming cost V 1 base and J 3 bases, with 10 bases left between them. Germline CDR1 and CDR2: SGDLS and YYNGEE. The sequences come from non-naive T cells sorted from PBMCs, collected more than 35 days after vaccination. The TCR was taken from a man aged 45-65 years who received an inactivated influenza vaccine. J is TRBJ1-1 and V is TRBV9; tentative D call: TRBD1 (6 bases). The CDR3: CASSVLYRDTEAFF. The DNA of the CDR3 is TGTGCCAGCAGCGTACTGTACAGGGACACTGAAGCTTTCTTT.